This TCR beta chain was recorded in a study of blood T cell repertoires in COVID-19. Overall study: PBMCs, B-cell-depleted T cells, or T cells provided the cDNA or gDNA that made up the material.

The protocol was immunoSEQ multiplex PCR, while the TCRdb copy is restricted to in-frame clones and leaves out a portion. Of under 200,000 clones in the sample, about 85% were seen once. The sequenced material came from peripheral blood. The clonotype comes from a woman of 80 years or more in a cohort sampled during active or convalescent COVID-19.

CDR3 in amino acids: CASSLAWQSRTGELFF. The CDR3 DNA reads TGTGCCAGCAGCTTAGCCTGGCAATCGAGGACCGGGGAGCTGTTTTTT. This chain connects TRBV7-6 to TRBJ2-2; D remains ambiguous. CDR1 and CDR2 (germline): SGHVS, FNYEAQ. The CDR3 has 16 amino acids. Trimming stripped 0 bases from V and 5 bases from J, with 13 bases between.